The present T cell receptor (beta chain) was sequenced within a study of T cells after yellow fever vaccination. Findings and caveats of the study: Booster sampling recovered most clones from primary vaccination (96% CD4, approximately 90% CD8).

Synthesis of TCR cDNA relied on 5'RACE template switching, which attached a universal primer site and UMIs. Using its own MiXCR run on the 5' RACE reads, TCRdb lists one record per CDR3 protein. The table records 300,000 to 450,000 distinct CDR3 sequences, about 8.3% of them present only once. V shed 6 bases, J shed 6 bases, and the junction held 11 bases outside the gene matches. The V gene's germline CDR1 is MNHNS and CDR2 SASEGT. The CDR3 has 14 residues. Of note for this clonotype: The target antigen is unknown.

The sequence was obtained from a young man who received the YFV17D yellow fever vaccine. The rearrangement links TRBV6-1 to TRBJ2-7; TRBD1 matches at 7 bases. Here the sequenced sample was PBMCs, taken 45 days after the first yellow fever vaccination. The CDR3 sequence is CASRLTGAPPEQYF. DNA for the CDR3: TGTGCCAGCAGACTAACAGGGGCGCCCCCCGAGCAGTACTTC.